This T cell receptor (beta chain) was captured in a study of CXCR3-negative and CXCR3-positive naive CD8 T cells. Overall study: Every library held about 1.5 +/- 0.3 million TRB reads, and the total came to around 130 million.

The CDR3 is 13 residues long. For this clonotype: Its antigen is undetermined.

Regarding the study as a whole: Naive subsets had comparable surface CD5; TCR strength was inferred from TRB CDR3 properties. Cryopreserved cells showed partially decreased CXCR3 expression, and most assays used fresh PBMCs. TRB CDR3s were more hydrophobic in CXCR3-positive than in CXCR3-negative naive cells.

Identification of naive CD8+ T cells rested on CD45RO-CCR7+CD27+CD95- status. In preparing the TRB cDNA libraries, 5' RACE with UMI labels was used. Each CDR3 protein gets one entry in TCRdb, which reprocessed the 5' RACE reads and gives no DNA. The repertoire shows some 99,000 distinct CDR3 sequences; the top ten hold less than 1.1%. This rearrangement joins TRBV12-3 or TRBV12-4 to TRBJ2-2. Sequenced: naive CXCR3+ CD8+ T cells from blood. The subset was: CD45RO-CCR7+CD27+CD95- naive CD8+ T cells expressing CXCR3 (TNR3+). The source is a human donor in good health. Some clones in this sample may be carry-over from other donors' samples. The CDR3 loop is CASLYKNTGELFF.